This record covers a single T cell receptor beta chain. This sample is part of a study of blood T cell repertoires in COVID-19. On the study more broadly: The United States, Italy and Spain provided the acute and convalescent COVID-19 samples. From T cells, B-cell-depleted T cells, or PBMCs came the material, which was cDNA or gDNA.

Germline CDR1 is MNHEY and CDR2 is SVGAGI. V lost 7 bases, J lost 2 bases, and 6 bases stayed unmatched. CDR3 length equals 14 residues. How the authors handled the data: Quantification of nucleated cells was approximated via reference gene primer amplification. The assay was immunoSEQ multiplex PCR, and TCRdb's table has in-frame clones only and misses some. From that table come the V and J calls and clone size; the DNA was used to work out D and trimming. In the table there are about 130,000 clones, 90% of which are singletons. Followed longitudinally, the Seattle patients had been enrolled during active infection.

Sequencing was performed on peripheral blood. The sequence came from a man aged 60 to 69 with COVID-19, enrolled during active disease. This chain joins TRBV6-5 and TRBJ2-3; 7 bases agree with TRBD2. CDR3 residues: CASIPGGNTDTQYF. The CDR3 DNA reads as TGTGCCAGCATTCCCGGGGGGAACACAGATACGCAGTATTTT.